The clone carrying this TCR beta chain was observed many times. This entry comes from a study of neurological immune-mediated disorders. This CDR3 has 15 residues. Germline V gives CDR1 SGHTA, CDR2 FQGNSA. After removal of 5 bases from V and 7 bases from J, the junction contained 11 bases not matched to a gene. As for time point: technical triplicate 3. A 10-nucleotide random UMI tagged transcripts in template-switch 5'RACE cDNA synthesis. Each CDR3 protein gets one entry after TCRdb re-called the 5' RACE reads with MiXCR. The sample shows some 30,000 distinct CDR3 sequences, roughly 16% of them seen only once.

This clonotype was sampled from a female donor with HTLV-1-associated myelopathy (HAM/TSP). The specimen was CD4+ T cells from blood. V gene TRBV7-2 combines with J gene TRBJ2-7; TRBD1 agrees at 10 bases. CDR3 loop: CASSPVTGGAGEQYF. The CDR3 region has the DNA TGTGCCAGCAGCCCAGTGACAGGGGGCGCGGGAGAGCAGTACTTC.